The present T cell receptor (beta chain) was sequenced within a study of blood T cell repertoires in COVID-19. For the study at large: COVID-19 samples, acute and convalescent, were from the United States, Italy and Spain. Sources were T cells, B-cell-depleted T cells, or PBMCs; the material itself was cDNA or gDNA.

As originally analysed: It was from reference gene primer amplification that nucleated cell counts were estimated. Assay: immunoSEQ multiplex PCR; the TCRdb copy retains only in-frame clones and omits some. That table is the source of V, J and clone size, and D and trimming were worked out from the DNA. The data hold roughly 110,000 clones, with about 90% observed a single time. CDR1 and CDR2 from the germline V gene are MNHEY and SMNVEV (reference sequence). Trimming took off 6 bases at V and 4 bases at J, with 7 bases between the two ends. The CDR3 loop spans 12 amino acids. J is TRBJ2-1 and V is TRBV27; D perhaps matches TRBD1 (5 bases). The origin of this receptor is a middle-aged man with active or convalescent COVID-19. Specimen: peripheral blood. In DNA, the CDR3 is TGTGCCAGCAGACAGGTATACAATGAGCAGTTCTTC. It encodes CASRQVYNEQFF.